A selection of T cell receptor beta chains follows, all from one sample in a study of blood T cell repertoires in COVID-19. The table came from immunoSEQ multiplex PCR; TCRdb's copy has only in-frame clones and leaves some out. There are tens of thousands of clones in the sample; 65% to 80% occur only once, and roughly 12% lies in the top ten. The specimen was peripheral blood. The source of these receptors is an older man with acute or convalescent COVID-19. CDR3s include the opening cysteine and the closing phenylalanine or tryptophan. A D gene is named only where the DNA matches it firmly. Rows give clone size only sometimes, using once, few, many, or a class for an expanded clone.

cdr3_aa: CASSQESIWGLVGGELFF; v_call: TRBV14; clone_size: -; j_call: TRBJ2-2; d_call: TRBD2
cdr3_aa: CASSSTGQGVIGELFF; v_call: TRBV7-9; clone_size: -; j_call: TRBJ2-2; d_call: TRBD1
cdr3_aa: CASSHGLVEPQETQYF; v_call: TRBV28; clone_size: -; j_call: TRBJ2-5; d_call: -
cdr3_aa: CASNPWTGRNTGELFF; v_call: TRBV9; clone_size: -; j_call: TRBJ2-2; d_call: TRBD1
cdr3_aa: CASSLLDDYNSPLHF; v_call: TRBV28; clone_size: -; j_call: TRBJ1-6; d_call: -
cdr3_aa: CASSANRVSLTGELFF; v_call: TRBV11-2; clone_size: -; j_call: TRBJ2-2; d_call: -
cdr3_aa: CASSYRDSGELFF; v_call: TRBV7-8; clone_size: -; j_call: TRBJ2-2; d_call: -
cdr3_aa: CSVVWYREGGETQYF; v_call: TRBV29-1; clone_size: -; j_call: TRBJ2-5; d_call: -
cdr3_aa: CASSQVGTVINNEQFF; v_call: TRBV4-1; clone_size: -; j_call: TRBJ2-1; d_call: TRBD1
cdr3_aa: CASSVNRANYGYTF; v_call: TRBV2; clone_size: few; j_call: TRBJ1-2; d_call: -